A single count supports the clone carrying this T cell receptor (beta chain). Its antigen is not identified. The CDR3 has 13 residues. In germline, CDR1 is LGHNT, CDR2 FRNRAP. Trimming at V came to 8 bases and at J to 4 bases, leaving 3 bases not matched to a gene. Treatment: oral pan-JAK inhibitor, 5-10 mg twice daily. The sample originates from a study of CD8+ T cells in alopecia areata. Study-level information: Treatment with tofacitinib (6 to 18 months) was followed by 6 months off drug. General study points: Lesional scalp, especially alopecia totalis/universalis, showed higher clonality than normal scalp. Tofacitinib significantly reduced both scalp clonality and expanded CD8+ clones among the top 100.

Extracted RNA was reverse transcribed, and the resulting cDNA served as sequencing template. TCRdb's table, derived via immunoSEQ multiplex PCR, lists solely in-frame clones and lacks some. Among some 150,000 clones, approximately 85% were seen once, and the ten largest hold just under 25%. The clonotype was recovered from a human donor with alopecia areata. V and J are TRBV12-5 and TRBJ2-1; 9 nucleotides align to TRBD2. The specimen comprised CD8+ T cells sorted from blood, sampled at week 4, from a patient treated with tofacitinib. The DNA for the CDR3 is TGTGCTAGTTCTAGCGGGGTTTACAATGAGCAGTTCTTC. Protein product: CASSSGVYNEQFF.